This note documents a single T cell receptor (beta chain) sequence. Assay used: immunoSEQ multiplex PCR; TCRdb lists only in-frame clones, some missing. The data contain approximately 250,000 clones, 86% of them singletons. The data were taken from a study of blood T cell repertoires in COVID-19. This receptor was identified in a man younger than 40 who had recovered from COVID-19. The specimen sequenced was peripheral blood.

This chain's CDR3 is CASSRTGVRDGYTF. The CDR3 coding sequence is TGTGCCAGCAGTCGAACAGGGGTCCGGGATGGCTACACCTTC. The chain has TRBV27 and TRBJ1-2, with 7 bases fitting TRBD1. CDR1 MNHEY and CDR2 SMNVEV come from the germline V gene (reference sequence). CDR3 size: 14 residues. Losses at the gene ends were 5 bases for V and 6 bases for J; bases not matched to a gene: 9.